This T cell receptor beta chain emerged from a study of CD8 T cells in Susac syndrome. The CDR3 is made up of 15 amino acids. The V and J ends lost 0 bases and 9 bases, in that order; junction bases with no gene match: 5. Germline CDR1 reads LGHNA; CDR2 reads YSLEER. Reverse transcription used about 0.5 to 1 ug RNA and random hexamers. An immunoSEQ multiplex PCR amplified TCR beta CDR3 over 54 Vbeta and 13 Jbeta. Via MiXCR, TCRdb re-called the immunoSEQ multiplex PCR reads, giving one row per CDR3 protein. The sample consists of about 53,000 distinct CDR3 sequences, more than 85% of them appearing once. The TEMRA cells underwent FACS enrichment, while the CD8+ and CD4+ T cells underwent negative isolation.

The source is a human donor with Susac syndrome. The material sequenced was CD8+ T cells from PBMCs. The rearrangement joins TRBV4-3 to TRBJ2-1; 10 nucleotides match TRBD2. The DNA of the CDR3 is TGCGCCAGCAGCCAAGAAACAGCGGGGGGGCCTGAGCAGTTCTTC. Translating gives CASSQETAGGPEQFF.